This T cell receptor beta chain was recovered during a study of T cells in Graves' hyperthyroidism and ophthalmopathy. TCR beta CDR3 sequences were amplified from RNA transcripts. HTBI primers were the set used in a first-round RT-PCR of the TCR CDR3. TCRdb called the multiplex PCR reads again in MiXCR, with one record for every CDR3 protein. The sample has 300,000 to 450,000 distinct CDR3 sequences, approximately 14% seen once; the top ten hold about a quarter. The study collected blood at first hyperthyroidism diagnosis, before any ophthalmopathy symptoms arose. Per germline, CDR1 LNHNV and CDR2 YYDKDF (reference sequence). The CDR3 length is 15 residues. The junction had 3 bases not matched to a gene; V was cut back by 3 bases and J by 4 bases.

This clonotype was sampled from a woman under 30 with Graves' hyperthyroidism that later progressed to Graves' ophthalmopathy. The source material was blood. The chain couples TRBV15 to TRBJ2-5, with 12 bases fitting TRBD1. The CDR3 region has the DNA TGTGCCACCAGCAGCAGGGACAGGGGGCGAGAGACCCAGTACTTC. Translating it yields CATSSRDRGRETQYF.